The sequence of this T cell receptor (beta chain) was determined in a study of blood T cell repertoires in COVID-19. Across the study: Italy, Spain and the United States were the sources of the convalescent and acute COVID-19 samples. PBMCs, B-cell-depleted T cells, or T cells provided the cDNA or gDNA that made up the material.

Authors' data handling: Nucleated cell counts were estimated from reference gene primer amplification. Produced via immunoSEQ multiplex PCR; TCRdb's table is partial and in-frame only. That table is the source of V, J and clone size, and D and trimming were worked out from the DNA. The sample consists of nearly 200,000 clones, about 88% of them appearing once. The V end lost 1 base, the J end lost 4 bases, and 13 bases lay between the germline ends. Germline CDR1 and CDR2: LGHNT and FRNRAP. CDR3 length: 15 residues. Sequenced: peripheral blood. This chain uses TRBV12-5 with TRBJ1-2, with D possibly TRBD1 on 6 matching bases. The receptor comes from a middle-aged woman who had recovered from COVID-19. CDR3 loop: CASGLADRPSYGYTF. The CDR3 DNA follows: TGTGCTAGTGGTTTGGCCGACAGGCCGAGCTATGGCTACACCTTC. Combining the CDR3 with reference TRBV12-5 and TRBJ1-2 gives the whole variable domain DARVTQTPRHKVTEMGQEVTMRCQPILGHNTVFWYRQTMMQGLELLAYFRNRAPLDDSGMPKDRFSAEMPDATLATLKIQPSEPRDSAVYFCASGLADRPSYGYTFGSGTRLTVV.